This paragraph reports one T cell receptor (beta chain). Profiled with immunoSEQ multiplex PCR; TCRdb holds only in-frame clones, not every one. The sample includes over 50,000 clones, 90% seen only once; the top ten take roughly 2%. These data originate in a study of T cell changes during pregnancy in multiple sclerosis. The junction had 1 base not matched to a gene; V was cut back by 4 bases and J by 4 bases. Looked up from germline, CDR1 is MNHEY and CDR2 is SVGAGI. The CDR3 contains 15 residues. This chain uses TRBV6-5 with TRBJ2-1, with TRBD2 identical over 13 bases. The sample here was peripheral blood, taken in the first trimester of pregnancy. The sequence came from a female donor in good health, enrolled as a control in a pregnancy study. The CDR3 is CASSSTSGGYNEQFF. For the CDR3, the DNA is TGTGCCAGCAGTTCGACTAGCGGGGGGTACAATGAGCAGTTCTTC.